This T cell receptor (beta chain) was captured in a study of human T cells and chemical hapten exposure. Germline V gene lookup returns CDR1 SQVTM and CDR2 ANQGSEA. J was trimmed by 3 bases and V by 7 bases; bases with no gene match: 7. The CDR3 has 14 residues. The time point was: patch test 3, about 24 weeks after DPC sensitization. The treatment is: therapeutic diphenylcyclopropenone sensitization with weekly scalp DPC. Total RNA extraction was carried out from unfractionated whole blood. In the original workflow: Sample TCR totals centred on a median of about 100,000, ranging roughly 20,000 to 690,600. MiXCR was run by TCRdb on the RACE reads, yielding one entry per CDR3 protein. These V and J calls rely on TCRdb rather than the paper's analysis. The sample has 30,000 to 50,000 distinct CDR3 sequences, approximately 12% seen once. This clonotype was seen more than once but under ten times.

This rearrangement joins TRBV29-1 to TRBJ1-5, with 9 nucleotides matching TRBD1. This specimen was whole blood, taken in connection with sensitization to the hapten diphenylcyclopropenone (DPC). The source of this sequence is a woman aged 40 to 55 with alopecia areata. Some clones in this sample may be carry-over from other donors' samples. CDR3 in DNA: TGCAGCGCCTTGACAGGGGGAATCAATCAGCCCCAGCATTTT. It specifies CSALTGGINQPQHF.